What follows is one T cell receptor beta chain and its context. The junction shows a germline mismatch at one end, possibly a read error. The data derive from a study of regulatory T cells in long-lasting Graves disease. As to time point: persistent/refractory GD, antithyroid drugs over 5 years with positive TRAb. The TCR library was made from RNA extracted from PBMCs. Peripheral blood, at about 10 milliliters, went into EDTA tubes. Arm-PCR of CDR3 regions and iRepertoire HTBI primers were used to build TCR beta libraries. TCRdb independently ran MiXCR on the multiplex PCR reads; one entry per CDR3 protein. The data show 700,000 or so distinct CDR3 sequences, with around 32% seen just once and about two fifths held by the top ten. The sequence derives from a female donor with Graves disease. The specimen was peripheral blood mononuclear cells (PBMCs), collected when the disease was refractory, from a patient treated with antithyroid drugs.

This chain's CDR3 is CASRLEGTGELFF. CDR3 coding DNA: TGCGCCAGCAGGTTGGAGGGCACCGGGGAGCTGTTTTTT. V is TRBV5-1 and J is TRBJ2-2; D might be TRBD2 (6 bases). From germline, CDR1 is SGHRS and CDR2 YFSETQ. This CDR3 region has 13 residues.